Each of the 29 T cell receptor beta chains below was sequenced from the same sample in a study of control samples from healthy donors and cancer patients (dated by TCRdb to the early 2020s). The library was built by means of the immunoSEQ multiplex PCR assay. Drawn from immuneACCESS, this table holds only the in-frame rearrangements with V and J called that TCRdb kept. Clones are partly lost; checked studies trace under half to an unresolved V gene and leave the rest unexplained. The sample has about 81,000 clones on record, 90% to 95% of them singletons. The ten largest make up 4.8% of the sample. The material sequenced was blood. These receptors were taken from a woman between 18 and 29 years old in good health.

V gene TRBV10-2 combines with J gene TRBJ1-1; 8 nucleotides align to TRBD1. The V gene's germline CDR1 is WSHSY and CDR2 SAAADI. This CDR3 has 14 residues. Trimming took 6 bases from V and 6 from J; bases not matched to a gene: 9. The chain's CDR3 is CASRQNRGTPEAFF. In DNA form, the CDR3 reads TGCGCCAGCAGACAAAACAGGGGGACCCCTGAAGCTTTCTTT.

The V call is TRBV5-1, the J call TRBJ1-3; 8 bases are shared with TRBD1. Trimming removed 3 bases from V and 0 bases from J; junction bases left unmatched: 5. Germline V gene data show CDR1 as SGHRS and CDR2 as YFSETQ. The CDR3 sequence is 16 residues long. CDR3 DNA sequence: TGCGCCAGCAGCTCATCAGGGGGCGCCTCTGGAAACACCATATATTTT. Protein sequence: CASSSSGGASGNTIYF. Using reference TRBV5-1 and TRBJ1-3 for the parts outside the CDR3, the full variable domain is KAGVTQTPRYLIKTRGQQVTLSCSPISGHRSVSWYQQTPGQGLQFLFEYFSETQRNKGNFPGRFSGRQFSNSRSEMNVSTLELGDSALYLCASSSSGGASGNTIYFGEGSWLTVV.

Only one count was recorded for this clone. This chain uses TRBV25-1 with TRBJ1-6; weak D call: TRBD1 (5 bases). CDR1 is MGHDK and CDR2 is SYGVNS in the germline V gene. Trimming left V 0 bases short and J 7 bases short, with 10 bases between. The CDR3 runs to 15 residues. The CDR3 region has the DNA TGTGCCAGCAGTGAATACCCAGGGAAGAATTCACCCCTCCACTTT. This codes for CASSEYPGKNSPLHF.

V gene TRBV27 combines with J gene TRBJ2-1; possibly TRBD2 for D (6 bases). The CDR3 length is 14 residues. Trimming removed 4 bases at V and 8 bases at J, with 15 bases between. Germline CDR1 MNHEY, CDR2 SMNVEV (reference sequence). CDR3 sequence: CASSYALRDHEQFF. CDR3 nucleotide sequence: TGTGCCAGCAGTTACGCGCTGCGGGATCATGAGCAGTTCTTC.

J is TRBJ2-3 and V is TRBV7-9; 7 positions agree with TRBD1. The CDR3 has 18 amino acids. Germline CDR1 SEHNR, CDR2 FQNEAQ (reference sequence). The J segment lost 0 bases and the V segment lost 4 bases, leaving 13 bases of the junction unmatched. CDR3 sequence (DNA): TGTGCCAGCAGCTCCACTGATGCCGGGACAGTAAGCACAGATACGCAGTATTTT. It codes for CASSSTDAGTVSTDTQYF.

The CDR3 DNA is TGTGCCAGCAGCGCCATGTTGGCAACTAATGAAAAACTGTTTTTT. Translation gives CASSAMLATNEKLFF. The rearrangement links TRBV11-2 to TRBJ1-4; D not certain. The CDR3 is made up of 15 amino acids. CDR1 and CDR2 (germline): SGHAT, FQNNGV. The V end was cut by 5 bases, the J end by 0 bases, with 10 bases between.

CDR3 DNA: TGTGCCAGCATTTGGGAGGGACAGCTAGGGAACACTGAAGCTTTCTTT. It specifies CASIWEGQLGNTEAFF. This chain connects TRBV2 to TRBJ1-1; 7 bases align to TRBD1. The CDR3 extends over 16 amino acids. V dropped 7 bases and J dropped 1; count of bases not matched to a gene: 12. Germline V gene data show CDR1 as SNHLY and CDR2 as FYNNEI.

The chain carries TRBV4-2 and TRBJ1-1; 9 nucleotides match TRBD1. J lost 5 bases, V lost 4 bases, and 11 bases had no gene match. CDR1 and CDR2 from the germline V gene are LGHNA and YNFKEQ. The CDR3 has 16 residues. The CDR3 bases are TGTGCCAGCAGCCCGAGGACAGGGGAGGTTGGGACTGAAGCTTTCTTT. Encoded protein: CASSPRTGEVGTEAFF.

This clone was seen a handful of times. The chain carries TRBV19 and TRBJ1-2, with 7 bases lining up with TRBD1. The ends lost 5 bases at V and 0 bases at J; junction bases unmatched: 3. Germline CDR1 and CDR2: LNHDA and SQIVND (reference sequence). The CDR3 has 14 amino acids. CDR3 sequence: CASSLQGSNYGYTF. For the CDR3, the DNA is TGTGCCAGTAGTCTACAGGGGTCTAACTATGGCTACACCTTC. Complete variable domain (other parts from reference TRBV19 and TRBJ1-2): DGGITQSPKYLFRKEGQNVTLSCEQNLNHDAMYWYRQDPGQGLRLIYYSQIVNDFQKGDIAEGYSVSREKKESFPLTVTSAQKNPTAFYLCASSLQGSNYGYTFGSGTRLTVV.

This chain joins TRBV5-1 and TRBJ2-1, with 7 bases aligning to TRBD1. V dropped 7 bases and J dropped 2; count of bases not matched to a gene: 6. Germline V gene lookup returns CDR1 SGHRS and CDR2 YFSETQ. CDR3 length equals 14 residues. For the CDR3, the DNA is TGCGCCAGCTCAGGACAGGTCACCTACAATGAGCAGTTCTTC. It codes for CASSGQVTYNEQFF.

The gene calls are TRBV20-1 and TRBJ2-7, with D possibly matching TRBD2 (5 bases). Germline V lookup: CDR1 DFQATT, CDR2 SNEGSKA (reference sequence). This CDR3 has 13 amino acids. The V end lost 5 bases, the J end lost 5 bases, and 16 bases lay between the germline ends. The CDR3 DNA follows: TGCAGTGCTGGTGGACTGTTAGAACACGAGCAGTACTTC. Protein: CSAGGLLEHEQYF.

This chain links TRBV29-1 with TRBJ2-1; D not certain. The V and J ends lost 4 bases and 8 bases respectively, with 21 bases between them. The CDR3 spans 15 residues. The germline CDR1 and CDR2 sequences are SQVTM and ANQGSEA. The CDR3 DNA follows: TGCAGCGTTGTTAAGCTTCCAAATCCTTACGATGAGCAGTTCTTC. It yields the protein CSVVKLPNPYDEQFF.

V usage is TRBV6-5 and J usage is TRBJ2-7; 7 positions agree with TRBD1. Germline values: CDR1 MNHEY, CDR2 SVGAGI. The CDR3 runs 14 residues. The ends lost 5 bases at V and 2 bases at J; junction bases unmatched: 6. CDR3 amino acids: CASSRTGSAYEQYF. CDR3 sequence (DNA): TGTGCCAGCAGTCGGACAGGATCTGCCTACGAGCAGTACTTC.

The rearrangement joins TRBV27 to TRBJ2-6; TRBD1 matches at 9 bases. This CDR3 region has 19 residues. V lost 5 bases and J lost 0; bases outside the gene matches: 11. Germline V gene sequence: CDR1 MNHEY, CDR2 SMNVEV (reference sequence). CDR3 DNA sequence: TGTGCCAGCAGTCTCCGGACAGGGGCCGTCAGCTCTGGGGCCAACGTCCTGACTTTC. Residues: CASSLRTGAVSSGANVLTF.

V and J are TRBV18 and TRBJ2-6; D remains ambiguous. This CDR3 is 19 amino acids long. Per the germline V gene, CDR1 is KGHSH and CDR2 is LQKENI. Trimming shortened V by 4 bases and J by 0 bases, and 19 bases separated the two germline ends. CDR3 loop: CASSRSLVGLSSGANVLTF. For the CDR3, the DNA is TGTGCCAGCTCACGCAGTTTAGTCGGTCTATCCTCTGGGGCCAACGTCCTGACTTTC.

The rearrangement uses TRBV6-5 and TRBJ2-7, with D tentatively TRBD1 (6 bases). CDR3 size: 14 residues. Germline CDR1 and CDR2: MNHEY and SVGAGI. With 2 bases removed from V and 1 base from J, the gap between germline ends came to 9 bases. The CDR3 bases are TGTGCCAGCAGTTACCGGGACACTTCCTACGAGCAGTACTTC. Protein product: CASSYRDTSYEQYF.

The chain recombines TRBV13 with TRBJ2-7; 9 bases map to TRBD2. This CDR3 has 14 amino acids. V trimming: 1 base; J trimming: 3 bases; junction bases outside the gene matches: 1. Germline loops: CDR1 PRHDT, CDR2 FYEKMQ (reference sequence). This CDR3 reads CASSLEAGGYEQYF. DNA of the CDR3: TGTGCCAGCAGCTTAGAAGCGGGAGGCTACGAGCAGTACTTC.

CDR3 bases: TGTGCCAGTAGTGCATCCGGCGAGTTTTCTGGAAACACCATATATTTT. Translating gives CASSASGEFSGNTIYF. The V call is TRBV19, the J call TRBJ1-3; no firm D call. This CDR3 is 16 amino acids long. Germline CDR1 LNHDA, CDR2 SQIVND (reference sequence). V lost 5 bases and J lost 1, with 15 bases in between.

V gene TRBV9 combines with J gene TRBJ2-7, with 7 bases matching TRBD2. Per the germline V gene, CDR1 is SGDLS and CDR2 is YYNGEE. This CDR3 is built from 16 residues. The V segment lost 2 bases and the J segment 0 bases; nucleotides outside the gene matches: 8. This chain's CDR3 is CASSVQDSGPSYEQYF. In DNA form, the CDR3 reads TGTGCCAGCAGCGTCCAAGATAGCGGGCCCTCCTACGAGCAGTACTTC.

This clone was counted only a few times. This chain connects TRBV7-8 to TRBJ2-5; a possible D gene is TRBD1 (6 bases). The germline CDR1 and CDR2 sequences are SGHVS and FQNEAQ. This CDR3 is 15 amino acids long. Trimming shortened V by 9 bases and J by 4 bases, and 21 bases separated the two germline ends. In DNA form, the CDR3 reads TGTGCCAGTCACAGGGTGGTGGGTTCCAGAGAGACCCAGTACTTC. Protein sequence: CASHRVVGSRETQYF.

This rearrangement joins TRBV6-4 to TRBJ2-7, with D unresolved. This CDR3 has 13 amino acids. Per the germline V gene, CDR1 is MRHNA and CDR2 is SNTAGT. Trimming removed 4 bases from V and 2 bases from J, with 9 bases in between. The CDR3 reads CASSVDKTYEQYF. Written as DNA, the CDR3 is TGTGCCAGCAGTGTAGACAAGACCTACGAGCAGTACTTC.

This rearrangement joins TRBV6-1 to TRBJ1-4, with unresolved D. The CDR3 is 16 amino acids. Germline V CDR1 and CDR2: MNHNS, SASEGT. Trimming removed 2 bases at V and 3 bases at J, with 13 bases between. CDR3 loop: CASSESVGWANEKLFF. The DNA of the CDR3 is TGTGCCAGCAGTGAATCCGTAGGTTGGGCTAATGAAAAACTGTTTTTT.

This chain links TRBV7-8 with TRBJ1-3, with D uncertain. V was cut by 1 base and J by 2 bases, with 6 bases left in between. Germline CDR1 SGHVS, CDR2 FQNEAQ. The length of the CDR3 is 14 residues. The CDR3 loop reads CASSLEQTGNTIYF. DNA of the CDR3: TGTGCCAGCAGCTTAGAACAGACTGGAAACACCATATATTTT.

The chain joins TRBV4-2 to TRBJ1-6; tentatively, D is TRBD1 (5 bases). Looked up from germline, CDR1 is LGHNA and CDR2 is YNFKEQ. The CDR3 totals 16 residues. V was cut by 4 bases and J by 11 bases, with 21 bases left in between. The CDR3 loop reads CASSRTFGQGGPPLHF. The CDR3 nucleotides read TGTGCCAGCAGCCGCACCTTTGGGCAGGGAGGTCCACCCCTCCACTTT.

This clone was counted only a few times. The chain uses TRBV4-1 and TRBJ1-5, with 7 bases identical to TRBD1. This CDR3 is built from 18 residues. Germline loops: CDR1 MGHRA, CDR2 YSYEKL. The J segment lost 1 base and the V segment lost 0 bases, leaving 9 bases of the junction unmatched. The CDR3 nucleotides are TGCGCCAGCAGCCAAGATAAGGGGGCTTTTCGAAGCAATCAGCCCCAGCATTTT. It yields the protein CASSQDKGAFRSNQPQHF.

This clone has a single count. J is TRBJ2-7 and V is TRBV2, with a weak D call TRBD2 (5 bases). Trimming removed 6 bases from V and 3 bases from J, with 18 bases in between. Germline V CDR1 and CDR2: SNHLY, FYNNEI. The CDR3 extends over 15 amino acids. CDR3 bases: TGTGCCAGCAGACAAGGGCAAGAGGACTTCTACGAGCAGTACTTC. As protein: CASRQGQEDFYEQYF.

V usage is TRBV28 and J usage is TRBJ1-1, with D hard to call. Germline V gene sequence: CDR1 MDHEN, CDR2 SYDVKM. Trimming left V 4 bases short and J 0 bases short, with 18 bases between. This CDR3 has 17 amino acids. The CDR3 here is CASSYPPPGLLNTEAFF. CDR3 sequence (DNA): TGTGCCAGCAGTTATCCACCCCCTGGGCTTCTGAACACTGAAGCTTTCTTT.

The chain uses TRBV6-5 and TRBJ2-7, with 7 bases fitting TRBD2. J lost 6 bases, V lost 5 bases, and 13 bases had no gene match. This CDR3 has 15 residues. From germline, CDR1 is MNHEY and CDR2 SVGAGI. Here the CDR3 reads CASSTGGSQGSEQYF. DNA of the CDR3: TGTGCCAGCAGTACCGGGGGGTCGCAGGGAAGCGAGCAGTACTTC.

The V and J genes are TRBV11-2 and TRBJ1-1; tentatively, D is TRBD1 (6 bases). Germline-derived CDR1 and CDR2 are SGHAT and FQNNGV. V was trimmed by 5 bases and J by 7 bases, leaving 14 bases between them. The CDR3 loop spans 13 amino acids. CDR3 DNA sequence: TGTGCCAGCAGCCCCAGGGGAAGCCTTGAAGCTTTCTTT. Encoded protein: CASSPRGSLEAFF.